These 28 T cell receptor beta chains came from one sample sequenced in a study of blood T cell repertoires in COVID-19. The data were produced by immunoSEQ multiplex PCR, yet TCRdb's version contains in-frame clones alone and is incomplete. The table lists about 150,000 clones, 80% to 90% of them singletons. The specimen was peripheral blood. These receptors were taken from a woman in her fifties or sixties with active COVID-19.

V and J are TRBV7-3 and TRBJ1-1; a weak D match, TRBD1 (6 bases). Germline CDR1 is SGHTA and CDR2 is FQGTGA. The length of the CDR3 is 15 residues. Trimming removed 4 bases from V and 5 bases from J, with 17 bases in between. Written as DNA, the CDR3 is TGTGCCAGCAGCTCACAACCAGGGGCTGGGACTGAAGCTTTCTTT. It specifies CASSSQPGAGTEAFF.

The chain couples TRBV29-1 to TRBJ2-3, with 12 nucleotides matching TRBD2. The trim removed 6 bases at V and 4 bases at J, leaving 8 bases unmatched. Germline V CDR1 and CDR2: SQVTM, ANQGSEA. CDR3 length equals 15 residues. For the CDR3, the DNA is TGCAGCGTGAATGGGCTAGCGGGAGGGGCAGATACGCAGTATTTT. As protein: CSVNGLAGGADTQYF.

The chain uses TRBV6-2 or TRBV6-3 and TRBJ2-1; a possible D gene is TRBD2 (5 bases). Deletions cut 4 bases from V and 9 bases from J, with 7 bases between. Germline CDR1 is MNHEY and CDR2 is SVGEGT. CDR3 length equals 11 residues. CDR3 sequence: CASSFGGEQFF. As DNA, the CDR3 is TGTGCCAGCAGTTTCGGAGGTGAGCAGTTCTTC.

This chain uses TRBV6-5 with TRBJ2-7, with a tentative D call TRBD2 (5 bases). The CDR3 consists of 14 residues. The V gene lost 7 bases and the J gene lost 0 bases, with 13 bases spanning the gap. In germline, CDR1 is MNHEY, CDR2 SVGAGI. CDR3 amino acids: CASIPRGSSYEQYF. The DNA of the CDR3 is TGTGCCAGCATCCCCCGGGGATCCTCCTACGAGCAGTACTTC.

This clone turned up a few times. This chain links TRBV28 with TRBJ1-1; possibly TRBD1 for D (6 bases). Per germline, CDR1 MDHEN and CDR2 SYDVKM. V was shortened by 6 bases and J by 3 bases, with 20 bases between the two germline ends. The CDR3 runs 16 residues. CDR3: CASSQTPQGRDTEAFF. CDR3 nucleotides: TGTGCCAGCAGCCAAACCCCACAGGGAAGGGACACTGAAGCTTTCTTT.

The chain has TRBV19 and TRBJ2-1; 10 bases are shared with TRBD2. Germline V CDR1 and CDR2: LNHDA, SQIVND (reference sequence). The J segment lost 8 bases and the V segment lost 5 bases, leaving 6 bases of the junction unmatched. The CDR3 extends over 14 amino acids. The CDR3 is CASSFTGTSDEQFF. The CDR3 DNA reads as TGTGCCAGTAGTTTCACCGGGACTAGCGATGAGCAGTTCTTC.

This rearrangement joins TRBV4-3 to TRBJ1-5, with D possibly TRBD1 on 6 matching bases. CDR3 length: 14 residues. V lost 1 base and J 7 bases, leaving 11 bases between the germline ends. Germline V gives CDR1 LGHNA, CDR2 YSLEER. The CDR3 coding sequence is TGCGCCAGCAGCCAAGCGGGGGGCCGGCAGCCCCAGCATTTT. As protein: CASSQAGGRQPQHF.

V and J are TRBV9 and TRBJ1-6; weak D call: TRBD1 (6 bases). Trimming pared 4 bases from V and 5 bases from J, leaving 10 bases between. This CDR3 comprises 14 residues. Germline CDR1 reads SGDLS; CDR2 reads YYNGEE. DNA for the CDR3: TGTGCCAGCAGCCCACGGGACAATAATTCACCCCTCCACTTT. Its translation: CASSPRDNNSPLHF.

The J gene is TRBJ2-1, the V gene TRBV4-3, with TRBD1 as a possible D gene (5 bases). Trimming pared 3 bases from V and 8 bases from J, leaving 14 bases between. The CDR3 has 14 residues. Germline CDR1 and CDR2: LGHNA and YSLEER. The DNA for the CDR3 is TGCGCCAGCAGCCAGGTGCCAGGGATCGATGAGCAGTTCTTC. Translation gives CASSQVPGIDEQFF.

The chain carries TRBV7-6 and TRBJ1-1; D is undetermined. V gave up 2 bases and J gave up 0 bases, with 4 bases separating them. The length of the CDR3 is 13 residues. Germline loops: CDR1 SGHVS, CDR2 FNYEAQ. CDR3 coding DNA: TGTGCCAGCAGCTTACAGGTGAACACTGAAGCTTTCTTT. Encoded protein: CASSLQVNTEAFF.

The CDR3 loop is CASSGLGAPSGNTIYF. The CDR3 nucleotides are TGCGCCAGCAGTGGTTTGGGGGCTCCCTCTGGAAACACCATATATTTT. V usage is TRBV10-2 and J usage is TRBJ1-3, with D possibly being TRBD1 (6 bases). Trimming shortened V by 4 bases and J by 0 bases, and 13 bases separated the two germline ends. Per germline, CDR1 WSHSY and CDR2 SAAADI. There are 16 residues in the CDR3.

The CDR3 DNA sequence: TGTGCCAGCAGTCCGGGACAGGGGAACAATCAGCCCCAGCATTTT. It codes for CASSPGQGNNQPQHF. V is TRBV9 and J is TRBJ1-5; TRBD1 agrees at 10 bases. V dropped 5 bases and J dropped 3; count of bases not matched to a gene: 5. The germline CDR1 and CDR2 sequences are SGDLS and YYNGEE. The CDR3 contains 15 residues.

The chain carries TRBV9 and TRBJ2-1, with 13 nucleotides matching TRBD2. Germline CDR1 reads SGDLS; CDR2 reads YYNGEE. The CDR3 is made up of 20 amino acids. V gave up 5 bases and J gave up 0 bases; unmatched junction bases: 14. CDR3 in amino acids: CASSYTSGTSGNPSYNEQFF. The CDR3 DNA sequence: TGTGCCAGCAGTTACACTTCCGGGACTAGCGGGAACCCCTCCTACAATGAGCAGTTCTTC.

The chain employs TRBV7-2 and TRBJ2-7; a weak D match, TRBD2 (6 bases). V was clipped by 6 bases and J by 0 bases, with 12 bases between them. The CDR3 runs to 14 residues. From germline, CDR1 is SGHTA and CDR2 FQGNSA. CDR3 protein: CASSSGAASYEQYF. The CDR3 region has the DNA TGTGCCAGCAGTTCGGGAGCTGCCTCCTACGAGCAGTACTTC.

This chain uses TRBV14 with TRBJ2-7, with 8 bases aligning to TRBD2. The CDR3 covers 16 residues. J lost 1 base, V lost 0 bases, and 5 bases had no gene match. CDR1 and CDR2 from the germline V gene are SGHDN and FVKESK. CDR3 in DNA: TGTGCCAGCAGCCAAGAAGTCAGCGGGAGATCCTACGAGCAGTACTTC. Translation: CASSQEVSGRSYEQYF.

The chain couples TRBV21-1 to TRBJ2-5; the DNA was not used to check the table's D call, TRBD2. TRBV21-1 is marked as a pseudogene. CDR3 length equals 17 residues. The CDR3 region has the DNA TGTGCCAGCAGCAAAGCGCGACAGCTAGCGGGGGAAGAGACCCAGTACTTC. Amino acids: CASSKARQLAGEETQYF.

This chain joins TRBV19 and TRBJ1-2, with 7 nucleotides matching TRBD1. The CDR3 has 12 residues. Germline CDR1 is LNHDA and CDR2 is SQIVND (reference sequence). The J segment lost 7 bases and the V segment lost 4 bases, leaving 3 bases of the junction unmatched. CDR3 protein: CASSKGQSGYTF. The CDR3 region has the DNA TGTGCCAGTAGTAAGGGACAGAGTGGCTACACCTTC.

This rearrangement joins TRBV4-2 to TRBJ2-1; maybe TRBD2 (5 bases). The CDR3 is 23 amino acids. The germline V gene has CDR1 LGHNA and CDR2 YNFKEQ. V was trimmed by 0 bases and J by 4 bases, leaving 34 bases between them. The CDR3 bases are TGTGCCAGCAGCCAAGATGGAGTCTTGGGCGGCGATACTTATACACGGGGATACAATGAGCAGTTCTTC. Its translation is CASSQDGVLGGDTYTRGYNEQFF.

The gene calls are TRBV7-2 and TRBJ2-1, with D maybe TRBD1 (6 bases). The V end lost 5 bases, the J end lost 0 bases, and 14 bases lay between the germline ends. Germline-derived CDR1 and CDR2 are SGHTA and FQGNSA. This CDR3 has 16 residues. The CDR3 bases are TGTGCCAGCAGCCCCAAAACAGGGAGCTCCTACAATGAGCAGTTCTTC. Encoded protein: CASSPKTGSSYNEQFF.

This rearrangement joins TRBV15 to TRBJ2-7; TRBD2 matches at 13 bases. Losses at the gene ends were 2 bases for V and 3 bases for J; bases not matched to a gene: 7. Germline CDR1 and CDR2: LNHNV and YYDKDF (reference sequence). The CDR3 is 17 residues long. The CDR3 spells CATSRTGGLAGFYEQYF. Written as DNA, the CDR3 is TGTGCCACCAGCAGAACAGGGGGACTAGCGGGATTCTACGAGCAGTACTTC.

This clone was recorded a few times. V and J are TRBV28 and TRBJ1-5; D is perhaps TRBD1 (6 bases). The CDR3 spans 15 residues. Trimming removed 11 bases at V and 3 bases at J, with 20 bases between. Germline CDR1 reads MDHEN; CDR2 reads SYDVKM. The CDR3 DNA sequence: TGTGCCGGCCGGAAACAGGGACAAAACAATCAGCCCCAGCATTTT. Translated: CAGRKQGQNNQPQHF.

The V and J genes are TRBV7-8 and TRBJ2-5, with 11 positions matching TRBD1. Germline lookup yields CDR1 SGHVS and CDR2 FQNEAQ. This CDR3 is 16 amino acids long. The V segment lost 4 bases and the J segment 0 bases; nucleotides outside the gene matches: 4. CDR3 sequence (DNA): TGTGCCAGCAGCTGGGGGACAGGGGGACACCAAGAGACCCAGTACTTC. This translates into CASSWGTGGHQETQYF.

As DNA, the CDR3 is TGTGCCAGTTTAGGGAGATGTGAGCAGTTCTTC. Protein: CASLGRCEQFF. This chain uses TRBV21-1 with TRBJ2-1; whether TRBD2, the table's D call, matches the DNA was not checked. TRBV21-1 is a pseudogene segment. There are 11 residues in the CDR3.

This chain uses TRBV7-8 with TRBJ2-4; the D is unclear. The CDR3 consists of 15 residues. Trimming took off 5 bases at V and 6 bases at J, with 17 bases between the two ends. Germline V gene sequence: CDR1 SGHVS, CDR2 FQNEAQ. In DNA form, the CDR3 reads TGTGCCAGCAGCCCCCCCTCCCGTGGCGGAAACATTCAGTACTTC. This translates into CASSPPSRGGNIQYF.

This clone has only one observation. The J gene is TRBJ2-3, the V gene TRBV7-9; 8 bases align to TRBD2. J gave up 1 base and V 5 bases, and 2 bases lay outside the gene matches. Per the germline V gene, CDR1 is SEHNR and CDR2 is FQNEAQ (reference sequence). This CDR3 contains 14 residues. The CDR3: CASSPLAGTDTQYF. The DNA for the CDR3 is TGTGCCAGCAGCCCACTAGCGGGCACAGATACGCAGTATTTT. Full variable domain (rest looked up from reference TRBV7-9 and TRBJ2-3): DTGVSQNPRHKITKRGQNVTFRCDPISEHNRLYWYRQTLGQGPEFLTYFQNEAQLEKSRLLSDRFSAERPKGSFSTLEIQRTEQGDSAMYLCASSPLAGTDTQYFGPGTRLTVL.

The sample holds a few counts of this clone. This chain joins TRBV7-6 and TRBJ1-2; D is possibly TRBD1 (5 bases). This CDR3 contains 13 residues. Germline V gene sequence: CDR1 SGHVS, CDR2 FNYEAQ. V was pared by 4 bases and J by 5 bases, with 11 bases between. Written as DNA, the CDR3 is TGTGCCAGCAGCTCCCGGGACTTTTATGGCTACACCTTC. This gives the protein CASSSRDFYGYTF.

This rearrangement joins TRBV9 to TRBJ2-3; D gene unclear. The germline CDR1 and CDR2 sequences are SGDLS and YYNGEE. V was clipped by 4 bases and J by 0 bases, with 6 bases between them. CDR3 length equals 13 residues. CDR3 sequence: CASSSSSTDTQYF. The CDR3, as DNA: TGTGCCAGCAGCTCCTCTAGCACAGATACGCAGTATTTT.

The chain has TRBV23-1 and TRBJ2-1; D perhaps matches TRBD1 (6 bases). TRBV23-1 is assigned to the ORF class and has an uncertain function. With 4 bases removed from V and 0 bases from J, the gap between germline ends came to 16 bases. This CDR3 has 17 amino acids. Here the CDR3 reads CASSPYRDTCSYNEQFF. The CDR3 DNA is TGCGCCAGCAGTCCCTACCGGGACACCTGCTCCTACAATGAGCAGTTCTTC.